This T cell receptor beta chain stems from a study of blood T cell repertoires in COVID-19. About the study: From T cells, B-cell-depleted T cells, or PBMCs came the material, which was cDNA or gDNA.

J was trimmed by 2 bases and V by 10 bases; bases with no gene match: 13. Per germline, CDR1 MNHEY and CDR2 SVGAGI. This CDR3 region has 15 residues. Some clones are missing from TCRdb's copy, which holds only in-frame ones; the method was immunoSEQ multiplex PCR. The table records about 270,000 clones, roughly 88% of them present only once. One Seattle source followed patients from active infection through their disease course. Source material: peripheral blood. The chain has TRBV6-5 and TRBJ2-5, with TRBD1 identical over 7 bases. The receptor was derived from a woman of 80 years or more with COVID-19, enrolled during active disease. CDR3 loop: CATCRGTGVQETQYF. The CDR3 nucleotides read TGTGCCACCTGCCGGGGAACAGGGGTTCAAGAGACCCAGTACTTC.